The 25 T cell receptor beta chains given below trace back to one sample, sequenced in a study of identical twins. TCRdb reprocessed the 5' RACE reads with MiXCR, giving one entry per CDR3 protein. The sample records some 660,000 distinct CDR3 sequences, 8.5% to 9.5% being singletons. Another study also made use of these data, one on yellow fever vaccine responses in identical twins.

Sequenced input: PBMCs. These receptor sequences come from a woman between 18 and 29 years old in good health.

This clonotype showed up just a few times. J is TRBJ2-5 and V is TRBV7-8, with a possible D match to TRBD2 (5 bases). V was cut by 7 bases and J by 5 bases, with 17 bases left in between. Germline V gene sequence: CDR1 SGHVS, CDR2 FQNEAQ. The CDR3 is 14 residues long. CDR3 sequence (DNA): TGTGCCAGCACCCCCCTCCGGTGGGAGGAGACCCAGTACTTC. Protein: CASTPLRWEETQYF. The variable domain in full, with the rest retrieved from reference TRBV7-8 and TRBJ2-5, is GAGVSQSPRYKVAKRGQDVALRCDPISGHVSLFWYQQALGQGPEFLTYFQNEAQLDKSGLPSDRFFAERPEGSVSTLKIQRTQQEDSAVYLCASTPLRWEETQYFGPGTRLLVL.

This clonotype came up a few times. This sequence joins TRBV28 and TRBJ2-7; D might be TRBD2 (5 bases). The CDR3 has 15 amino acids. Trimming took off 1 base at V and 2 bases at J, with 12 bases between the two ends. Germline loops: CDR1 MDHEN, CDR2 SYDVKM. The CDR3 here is CASSLSHSAAYEQYF. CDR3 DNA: TGTGCCAGCAGTTTATCCCATAGCGCAGCCTACGAGCAGTACTTC.

This CDR3 is CSAIKAGTDTQYF. CDR3 DNA: TGCAGTGCCATTAAAGCAGGGACAGATACGCAGTATTTT. This chain joins TRBV20-1 and TRBJ2-3, with a possible D match to TRBD1 (5 bases). The V gene lost 6 bases and the J gene lost 3 bases, with 13 bases spanning the gap. Germline V gives CDR1 DFQATT, CDR2 SNEGSKA (reference sequence). The CDR3 covers 13 residues.

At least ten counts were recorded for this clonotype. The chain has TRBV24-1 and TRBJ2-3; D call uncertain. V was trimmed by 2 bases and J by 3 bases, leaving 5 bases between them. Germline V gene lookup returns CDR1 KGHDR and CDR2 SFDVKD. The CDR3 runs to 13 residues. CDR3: CATSDSRTDTQYF. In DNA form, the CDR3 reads TGTGCCACCAGTGATTCCAGGACAGATACGCAGTATTTT.

CDR3 sequence reads: CASSLGLAPVGTDTQYF. The CDR3 DNA is TGTGCCAGCAGCTTAGGTCTTGCTCCCGTAGGGACAGATACGCAGTATTTT. The chain uses TRBV11-2 and TRBJ2-3; no firm D call. V was cut by 1 base and J by 3 bases, with 17 bases left in between. CDR1 is SGHAT, CDR2 FQNNGV, per germline. The CDR3 covers 17 residues.

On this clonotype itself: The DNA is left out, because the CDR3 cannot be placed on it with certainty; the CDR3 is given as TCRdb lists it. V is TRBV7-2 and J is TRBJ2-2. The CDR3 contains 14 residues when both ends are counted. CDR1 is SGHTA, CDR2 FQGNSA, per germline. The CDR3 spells CASSLGFGAGELFF.

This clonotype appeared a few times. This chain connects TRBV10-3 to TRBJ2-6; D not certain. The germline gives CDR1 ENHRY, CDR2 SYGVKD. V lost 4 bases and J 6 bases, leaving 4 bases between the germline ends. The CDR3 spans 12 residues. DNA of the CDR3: TGTGCCATCAGTGGCCAGGCCAACGTCCTGACTTTC. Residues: CAISGQANVLTF.

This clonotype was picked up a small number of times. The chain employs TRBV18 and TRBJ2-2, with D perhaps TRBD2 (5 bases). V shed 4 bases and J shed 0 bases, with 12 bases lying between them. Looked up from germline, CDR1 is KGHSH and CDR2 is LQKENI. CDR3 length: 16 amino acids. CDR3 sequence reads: CASSLISGPNTGELFF. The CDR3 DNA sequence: TGTGCCAGCTCACTAATAAGCGGACCGAACACCGGGGAGCTGTTTTTT.

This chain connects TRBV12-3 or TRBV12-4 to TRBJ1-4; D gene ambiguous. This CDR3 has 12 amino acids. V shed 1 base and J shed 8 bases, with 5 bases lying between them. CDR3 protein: CASSLGVEKLFF. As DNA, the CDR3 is TGTGCCAGCAGTTTAGGGGTCGAAAAACTGTTTTTT.

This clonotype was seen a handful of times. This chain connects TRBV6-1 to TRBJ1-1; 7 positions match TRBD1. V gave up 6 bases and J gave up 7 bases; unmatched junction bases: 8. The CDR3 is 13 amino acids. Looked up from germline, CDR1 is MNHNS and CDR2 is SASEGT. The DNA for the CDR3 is TGTGCCAGCAGCCGAGGGACAGACCGTGAAGCTTTCTTT. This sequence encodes CASSRGTDREAFF.

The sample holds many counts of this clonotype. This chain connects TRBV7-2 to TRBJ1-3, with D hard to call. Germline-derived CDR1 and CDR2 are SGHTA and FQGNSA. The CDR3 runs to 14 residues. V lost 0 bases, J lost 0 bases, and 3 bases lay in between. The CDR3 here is CASSLALSGNTIYF. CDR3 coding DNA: TGTGCCAGCAGCTTAGCCCTCTCTGGAAACACCATATATTTT.

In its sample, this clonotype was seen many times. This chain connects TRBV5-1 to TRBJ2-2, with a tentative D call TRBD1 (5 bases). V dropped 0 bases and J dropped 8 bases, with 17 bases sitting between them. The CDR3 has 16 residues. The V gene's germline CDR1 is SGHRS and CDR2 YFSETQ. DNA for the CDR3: TGCGCCAGCAGCTTGGAGAAACAGGCCCCTCAAGGGGAGCTGTTTTTT. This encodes CASSLEKQAPQGELFF.

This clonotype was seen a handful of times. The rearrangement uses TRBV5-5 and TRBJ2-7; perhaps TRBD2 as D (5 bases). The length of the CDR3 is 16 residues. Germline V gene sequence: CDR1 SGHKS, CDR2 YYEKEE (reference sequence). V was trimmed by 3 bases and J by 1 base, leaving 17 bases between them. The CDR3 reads CASSSRGEGLSYEQYF. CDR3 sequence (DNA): TGTGCCAGCAGCTCCCGAGGTGAGGGCCTTTCCTACGAGCAGTACTTC.

CDR3 in amino acids: CASSLQRYGQQFF. Written as DNA, the CDR3 is TGTGCCAGCAGCCTACAAAGGTACGGCCAGCAGTTCTTC. V and J are TRBV3-1 and TRBJ2-1, with D unclear. With 4 bases removed from V and 11 bases from J, the gap between germline ends came to 15 bases. Looked up from germline, CDR1 is LGHDT and CDR2 is YNNKEL (reference sequence). This CDR3 spans 13 amino acids.

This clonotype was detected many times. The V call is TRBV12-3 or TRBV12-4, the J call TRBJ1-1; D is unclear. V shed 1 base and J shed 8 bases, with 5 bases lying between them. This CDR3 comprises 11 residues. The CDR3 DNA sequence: TGTGCCAGCAGTTTAGGGGGAGAAGCTTTCTTT. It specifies CASSLGGEAFF.

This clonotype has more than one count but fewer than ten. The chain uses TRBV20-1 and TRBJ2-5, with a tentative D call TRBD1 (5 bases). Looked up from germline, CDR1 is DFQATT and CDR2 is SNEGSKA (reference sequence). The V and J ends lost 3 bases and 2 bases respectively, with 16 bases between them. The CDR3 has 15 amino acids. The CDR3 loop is CSARGQGDGQETQYF. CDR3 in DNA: TGCAGTGCTAGGGGCCAGGGTGACGGTCAAGAGACCCAGTACTTC.

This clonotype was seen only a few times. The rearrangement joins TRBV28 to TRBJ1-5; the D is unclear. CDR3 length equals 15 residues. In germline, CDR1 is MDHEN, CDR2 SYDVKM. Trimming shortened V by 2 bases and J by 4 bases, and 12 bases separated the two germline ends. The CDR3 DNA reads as TGTGCCAGCAGTTTAGTGGGGTTCTCAAATCAGCCCCAGCATTTT. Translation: CASSLVGFSNQPQHF.

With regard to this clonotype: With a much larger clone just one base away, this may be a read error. CDR3 bases: TGTGCCAGCAGCGAGCGTAAAGACAGGGGGGGTCGGGATACGCAGTATTTT. Protein product: CASSERKDRGGRDTQYF. This chain joins TRBV14 and TRBJ2-3, with 9 bases aligning to TRBD1. Losses at the gene ends were 5 bases for V and 6 bases for J; bases not matched to a gene: 15. The CDR3 is made up of 17 amino acids. Per germline, CDR1 SGHDN and CDR2 FVKESK.

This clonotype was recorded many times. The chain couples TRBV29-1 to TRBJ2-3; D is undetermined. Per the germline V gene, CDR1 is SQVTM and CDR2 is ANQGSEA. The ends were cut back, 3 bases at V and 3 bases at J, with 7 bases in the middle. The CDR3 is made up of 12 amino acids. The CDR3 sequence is CSVDLGTDTQYF. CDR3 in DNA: TGCAGCGTTGATTTGGGTACAGATACGCAGTATTTT.

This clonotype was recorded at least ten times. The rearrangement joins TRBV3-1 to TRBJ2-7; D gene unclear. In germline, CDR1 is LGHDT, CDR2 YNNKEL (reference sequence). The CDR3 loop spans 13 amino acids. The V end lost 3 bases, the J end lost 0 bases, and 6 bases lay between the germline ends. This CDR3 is CASSHLTSYEQYF. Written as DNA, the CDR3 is TGTGCCAGCAGCCACCTCACCTCCTACGAGCAGTACTTC.

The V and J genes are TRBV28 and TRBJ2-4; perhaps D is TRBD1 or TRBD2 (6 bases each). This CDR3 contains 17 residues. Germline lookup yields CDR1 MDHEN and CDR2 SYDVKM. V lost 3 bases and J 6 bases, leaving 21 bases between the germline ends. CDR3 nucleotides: TGTGCCAGCAGTTTGGAGGGATACAGGGATTCACGAAACATTCAGTACTTC. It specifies CASSLEGYRDSRNIQYF.

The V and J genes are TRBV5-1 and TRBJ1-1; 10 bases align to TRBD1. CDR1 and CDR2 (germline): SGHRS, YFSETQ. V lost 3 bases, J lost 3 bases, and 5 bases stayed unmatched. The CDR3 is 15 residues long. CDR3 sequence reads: CASSSPGQGHTEAFF. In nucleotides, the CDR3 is TGCGCCAGCAGCTCACCGGGACAGGGGCACACTGAAGCTTTCTTT.

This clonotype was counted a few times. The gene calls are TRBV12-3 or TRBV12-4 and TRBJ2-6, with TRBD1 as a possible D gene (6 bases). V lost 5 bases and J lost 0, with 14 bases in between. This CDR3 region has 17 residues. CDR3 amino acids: CASSPDRSSSGANVLTF. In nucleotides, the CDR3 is TGTGCCAGCAGTCCGGACAGATCTAGCTCTGGGGCCAACGTCCTGACTTTC.

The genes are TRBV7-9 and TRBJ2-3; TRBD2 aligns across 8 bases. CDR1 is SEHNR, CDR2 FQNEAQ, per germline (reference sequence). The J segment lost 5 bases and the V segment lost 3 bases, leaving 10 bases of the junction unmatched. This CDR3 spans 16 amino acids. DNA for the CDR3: TGTGCCAGCAGCTTCCCCCCAGCGGGAGATGGAGATACGCAGTATTTT. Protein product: CASSFPPAGDGDTQYF.

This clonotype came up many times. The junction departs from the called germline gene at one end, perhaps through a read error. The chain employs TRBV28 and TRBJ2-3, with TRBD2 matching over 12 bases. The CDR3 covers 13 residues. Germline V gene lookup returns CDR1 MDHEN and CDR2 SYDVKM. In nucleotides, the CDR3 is TGTGCCAGCAGTTTCCAGACTAGCGGGAGTTTGCATTTT. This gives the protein CASSFQTSGSLHF.